These 23 T cell receptor beta chains were all obtained from the same sample, sequenced in a study of blood T cell repertoires in COVID-19. Method: immunoSEQ multiplex PCR; TCRdb's copy keeps in-frame clones and lacks some. The sample carries 360,000 or so clones, approximately 90% recorded once. The sequenced material came from peripheral blood. These receptors originate from a woman aged 60-75 years with COVID-19, enrolled during active disease.

The chain combines TRBV3-1 (or the pseudogene TRBV3-2) with TRBJ1-1, with D unresolved. The CDR3 loop spans 13 amino acids. Germline CDR1 reads LGHDT; CDR2 reads YNNKEL (reference sequence). V lost 7 bases, J lost 4 bases, and 13 bases lay in between. This chain's CDR3 is CASNRGESTEAFF. CDR3 DNA: TGTGCCAGCAACCGCGGGGAGAGCACTGAAGCTTTCTTT.

The V call is TRBV5-1, the J call TRBJ2-1; 11 bases are shared with TRBD2. V was clipped by 3 bases and J by 5 bases; unmatched bases: 7. The length of the CDR3 is 16 residues. Germline V lookup: CDR1 SGHRS, CDR2 YFSETQ. The CDR3 DNA is TGCGCCAGCAGCTGGCCAATAGCGGGGGGGAACAATGAGCAGTTCTTC. Translating it yields CASSWPIAGGNNEQFF.

The chain couples TRBV30 to TRBJ1-3; perhaps TRBD1 as D (6 bases). Deletions cut 2 bases from V and 2 bases from J, with 10 bases between. This CDR3 comprises 14 residues. CDR1 is GTSNPN, CDR2 SVGIG, per germline (reference sequence). CDR3 nucleotides: TGTGCCTGGAGTACAGGGATTGCTGGAAACACCATATATTTT. This sequence encodes CAWSTGIAGNTIYF.

The chain couples TRBV12-5 to TRBJ1-2; D is perhaps TRBD1 (6 bases). V lost 3 bases to trimming and J lost 4 bases, with 12 bases between them. The CDR3 is 14 amino acids. In germline, CDR1 is LGHNT, CDR2 FRNRAP. The CDR3 region has the DNA TGTGCTAGTGGTTTCGGGGGGCCCCGCTATGGCTACACCTTC. Encoded protein: CASGFGGPRYGYTF.

The chain recombines TRBV30 with TRBJ2-1; perhaps TRBD1 as D (5 bases). The germline V gene encodes CDR1 GTSNPN and CDR2 SVGIG (reference sequence). The V end lost 4 bases, the J end lost 0 bases, and 22 bases lay between the germline ends. The CDR3 totals 18 residues. The CDR3 bases are TGTGCCTGGAAAGCATATACAGGCCCGAGGAGCTCCTACAATGAGCAGTTCTTC. Its protein is CAWKAYTGPRSSYNEQFF.

This sequence joins TRBV5-4 and TRBJ1-1, with D possibly TRBD1 on 6 matching bases. Trimming left V 3 bases short and J 6 bases short, with 15 bases between. The CDR3 spans 14 residues. CDR1 and CDR2 (germline): SGHNT, YYREEE (reference sequence). The CDR3, as DNA: TGTGCCAGCAGCTGGAGGGGCGGGGGCGCTGAAGCTTTCTTT. Its translation: CASSWRGGGAEAFF.

As regards this clone: The sample has other DNA sequences that encode this CDR3 too. The V gene is TRBV19, the J gene TRBJ1-2; D possibly corresponds to TRBD1 (5 bases). CDR1 and CDR2 (germline): LNHDA, SQIVND (reference sequence). There are 14 residues in the CDR3. Deletions cut 3 bases from V and 2 bases from J, with 10 bases between. CDR3 in amino acids: CASSIRVTNYGYTF. CDR3 DNA sequence: TGTGCCAGTAGTATCAGGGTCACGAACTATGGCTACACCTTC. Drawing the rest from reference TRBV19 and TRBJ1-2, the complete variable domain is DGGITQSPKYLFRKEGQNVTLSCEQNLNHDAMYWYRQDPGQGLRLIYYSQIVNDFQKGDIAEGYSVSREKKESFPLTVTSAQKNPTAFYLCASSIRVTNYGYTFGSGTRLTVV.

V and J are TRBV19 and TRBJ1-1; possible D gene TRBD1, 6 bases. The V and J ends lost 3 bases and 4 bases respectively, with 15 bases between them. Germline CDR1 reads LNHDA; CDR2 reads SQIVND (reference sequence). CDR3 length equals 15 residues. The CDR3 sequence is CASSISPRGITEAFF. Here the CDR3 DNA reads TGTGCCAGTAGTATTTCACCCAGGGGCATCACTGAAGCTTTCTTT.

J is TRBJ1-1 and V is TRBV19; no clear D. The V end lost 6 bases, the J end lost 4 bases, and 15 bases lay between the germline ends. Germline V gene lookup returns CDR1 LNHDA and CDR2 SQIVND (reference sequence). The CDR3 sequence is 14 residues long. CDR3 in DNA: TGTGCCAGTAGCCGTGACGTCCGAGGCACTGAAGCTTTCTTT. Translation: CASSRDVRGTEAFF.

The chain combines TRBV5-1 with TRBJ2-3; 8 bases align to TRBD1. Germline trimming cut 0 bases from V and 2 bases from J; bases unmatched to any gene: 8. The CDR3 extends over 17 amino acids. The germline gives CDR1 SGHRS, CDR2 YFSETQ. The CDR3 sequence: CASSLVQGASNTDTQYF. The DNA for the CDR3 is TGCGCCAGCAGCTTGGTTCAGGGGGCGTCCAACACAGATACGCAGTATTTT.

The rearrangement uses TRBV28 and TRBJ2-5, with 12 positions matching TRBD2. Germline CDR1 MDHEN, CDR2 SYDVKM. This CDR3 has 16 amino acids. V lost 2 bases to trimming and J lost 2 bases; unmatched junction nucleotides: 3. The CDR3 DNA follows: TGTGCCAGCAGTTTACGGACTAGCGGGGATCAAGAGACCCAGTACTTC. Encoded protein: CASSLRTSGDQETQYF.

This clone was recorded once. V usage is TRBV27 and J usage is TRBJ1-1; possible D gene TRBD1, 5 bases. Trimming took 6 bases from V and 0 from J, leaving 11 bases between them. The germline V gene has CDR1 MNHEY and CDR2 SMNVEV (reference sequence). The CDR3 sequence is 14 residues long. The CDR3 region has the DNA TGTGCCAGCAGGGCAGGGTGGGTGAACACTGAAGCTTTCTTT. Its protein product is CASRAGWVNTEAFF.

This rearrangement joins TRBV7-9 to TRBJ2-5; TRBD2 aligns across 9 bases. This CDR3 region has 17 residues. CDR1 is SEHNR, CDR2 FQNEAQ, per germline (reference sequence). Germline trimming cut 1 base from V and 0 bases from J; bases unmatched to any gene: 6. CDR3: CASSLGLADLYQETQYF. The CDR3 nucleotides are TGTGCCAGCAGCTTAGGACTAGCGGACTTGTACCAAGAGACCCAGTACTTC.

CDR3 nucleotide sequence: TGTGCCAGCAGTACAAGATACAGGGGGCTTTTGGGCACTGAAGCTTTCTTT. Protein: CASSTRYRGLLGTEAFF. The V gene is TRBV27, the J gene TRBJ1-1; TRBD1 agrees at 9 bases. The CDR3 runs 17 residues. In germline, CDR1 is MNHEY, CDR2 SMNVEV (reference sequence). V was pared by 5 bases and J by 4 bases, with 14 bases of the junction left unmatched.

V is TRBV5-6 and J is TRBJ2-7; the D is unclear. This CDR3 spans 15 amino acids. Trimming pared 1 base from V and 4 bases from J, leaving 15 bases between. CDR1 and CDR2 from the germline V gene are SGHDT and YYEEEE. The DNA of the CDR3 is TGTGCCAGCAGCTTGTTCGGCAGGTCCAATTACGAGCAGTACTTC. Translated: CASSLFGRSNYEQYF.

The chain uses TRBV10-3 and TRBJ1-1; tentatively, D is TRBD1 (6 bases). Germline V gene data show CDR1 as ENHRY and CDR2 as SYGVKD. The CDR3 is 13 residues long. Deletions cut 6 bases from V and 1 base from J, with 9 bases between. CDR3 DNA sequence: TGTGCCATCAGGACAGGTTCGAACACTGAAGCTTTCTTT. This gives the protein CAIRTGSNTEAFF.

The rearrangement joins TRBV7-3 to TRBJ2-3; possible D gene TRBD2, 6 bases. V gave up 3 bases and J gave up 4 bases, with 17 bases separating them. The CDR3 is made up of 16 amino acids. Germline V CDR1 and CDR2: SGHTA, FQGTGA. CDR3 DNA: TGTGCCAGCAGCTTCGGGGGACCCTTTAACTCAGATACGCAGTATTTT. The encoded protein is CASSFGGPFNSDTQYF.

The V gene is TRBV5-4, the J gene TRBJ2-3; 7 nucleotides agree with TRBD2. Trimming took 4 bases from V and 2 from J; bases not matched to a gene: 10. Germline CDR1 reads SGHNT; CDR2 reads YYREEE (reference sequence). This CDR3 is built from 16 residues. This chain's CDR3 is CASSRALRGDTDTQYF. The CDR3 DNA sequence: TGTGCCAGCAGCCGTGCTCTTCGGGGGGACACAGATACGCAGTATTTT. Together with reference TRBV5-4 and TRBJ2-3, the CDR3 gives the full variable domain: ETGVTQSPTHLIKTRGQQVTLRCSSQSGHNTVSWYQQALGQGPQFIFQYYREEENGRGNFPPRFSGLQFPNYSSELNVNALELDDSALYLCASSRALRGDTDTQYFGPGTRLTVL.

This clone was observed a single time. V gene TRBV5-1 combines with J gene TRBJ1-5; D perhaps matches TRBD1 (5 bases). Trimming stripped 0 bases from V and 6 bases from J, with 10 bases between. The CDR3 consists of 14 residues. Germline-derived CDR1 and CDR2 are SGHRS and YFSETQ. CDR3 protein: CASSLDGAPQPQHF. DNA of the CDR3: TGCGCCAGCAGCTTGGATGGGGCGCCTCAGCCCCAGCATTTT.

The J gene is TRBJ1-1, the V gene TRBV18; 10 positions match TRBD1. The length of the CDR3 is 16 residues. The J segment lost 4 bases and the V segment lost 0 bases, leaving 5 bases of the junction unmatched. Germline-derived CDR1 and CDR2 are KGHSH and LQKENI. The CDR3 nucleotides are TGTGCCAGCTCACCACCCGGGACAGGGGTTTCCACTGAAGCTTTCTTT. It translates to CASSPPGTGVSTEAFF.

The chain employs TRBV3-1 (or the pseudogene TRBV3-2) and TRBJ1-1; 9 bases match TRBD1. This CDR3 has 15 amino acids. Trimming removed 2 bases from V and 4 bases from J; junction bases left unmatched: 5. The germline CDR1 and CDR2 sequences are LGHDT and YNNKEL (reference sequence). CDR3 DNA sequence: TGTGCCAGCAGCCAAAGGGAGACAGGGGGCACTGAAGCTTTCTTT. As protein: CASSQRETGGTEAFF.

This chain connects TRBV10-3 to TRBJ2-7, with a weak D call TRBD1 (5 bases). The V gene lost 2 bases and the J gene lost 2 bases, with 10 bases spanning the gap. The length of the CDR3 is 14 residues. Germline loops: CDR1 ENHRY, CDR2 SYGVKD. The CDR3 spells CAISEVTGTYEQYF. The DNA of the CDR3 is TGTGCCATCAGTGAGGTTACAGGAACCTACGAGCAGTACTTC.

This rearrangement joins TRBV15 to TRBJ1-2; TRBD1 agrees at 7 bases. The CDR3 contains 14 residues. The J segment lost 7 bases and the V segment lost 1 base, leaving 6 bases of the junction unmatched. Looked up from germline, CDR1 is LNHNV and CDR2 is YYDKDF (reference sequence). CDR3 sequence reads: CATSRGGQISGYTF. The CDR3 DNA reads as TGTGCCACCAGCAGAGGGGGACAGATCTCTGGCTACACCTTC.